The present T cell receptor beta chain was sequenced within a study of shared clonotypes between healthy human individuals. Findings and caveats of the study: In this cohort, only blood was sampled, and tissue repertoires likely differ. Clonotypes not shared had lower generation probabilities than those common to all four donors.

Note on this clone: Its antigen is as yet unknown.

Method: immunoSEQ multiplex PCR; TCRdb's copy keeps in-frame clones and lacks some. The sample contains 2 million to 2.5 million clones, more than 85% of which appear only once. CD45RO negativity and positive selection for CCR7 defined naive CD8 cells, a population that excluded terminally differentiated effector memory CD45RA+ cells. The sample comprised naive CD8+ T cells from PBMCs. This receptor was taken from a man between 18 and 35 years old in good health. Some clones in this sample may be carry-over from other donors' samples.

The chain's CDR3 is CASSLRWDREYSNQPQHF. The DNA for the CDR3 is TGTGCCAGCAGTTTAAGGTGGGACAGAGAATATAGCAATCAGCCCCAGCATTTT. The chain carries TRBV27 and TRBJ1-5, with TRBD1 matching over 7 bases. Germline V gene lookup returns CDR1 MNHEY and CDR2 SMNVEV (reference sequence). V shed 2 bases, J shed 0 bases, and the junction held 10 bases outside the gene matches. The CDR3 loop spans 18 amino acids.